Included here is one T cell receptor beta chain sequence, with context. Its antigen is not known. The libraries were made with immunoSEQ version 4 in survey mode. Sequencing used immunoSEQ multiplex PCR; TCRdb keeps in-frame clones, though not all of them. The sample lists around 60,000 clones; about 77% were seen once. An overlapping HIV-1 Gag peptide pool stimulated these cells at 0.95 to 1 ug/peptide/mL. Sorted nonresponding memory CD4+ T cells were CD40L-negative, CD69-negative, CD45RO-high. CDR3 length equals 13 residues. The V gene lost 6 bases and the J gene lost 5 bases, with 14 bases spanning the gap. Germline CDR1 reads MNHEY; CDR2 reads SVGEGT. The entry originates in a study of persistence of HIV-infected CD4 T cells. Notes on the study in general: The rare CMV-responding cells with HIV-1 proviruses were not separately TCR-sequenced. Compared with CD3/CD28-stimulated cells, CMV- and Gag-responding cells showed lower TCRbeta richness.

The receptor comes from an adult man with HIV who was CMV-seropositive. The genes are TRBV6-2 or TRBV6-3 and TRBJ2-7, with D hard to call. The source was CD4+ T cells sorted from PBMCs after approximately 19-hour stimulation, collected from a patient who received antiretroviral therapy. CDR3 nucleotide sequence: TGTGCCAGCAGCCGCCTGGTAGGGCACGAGCAGTACTTC. Translation: CASSRLVGHEQYF.